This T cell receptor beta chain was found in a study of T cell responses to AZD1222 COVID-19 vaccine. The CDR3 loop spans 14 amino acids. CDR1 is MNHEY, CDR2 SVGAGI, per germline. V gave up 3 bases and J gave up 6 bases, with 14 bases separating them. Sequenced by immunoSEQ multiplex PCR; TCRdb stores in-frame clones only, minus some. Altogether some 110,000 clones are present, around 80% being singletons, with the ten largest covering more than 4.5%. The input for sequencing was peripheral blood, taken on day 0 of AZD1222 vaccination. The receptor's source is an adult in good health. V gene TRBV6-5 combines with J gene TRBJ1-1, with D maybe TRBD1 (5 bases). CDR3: CASSYQGMGSEAFF. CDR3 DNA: TGTGCCAGCAGTTATCAGGGTATGGGGTCTGAAGCTTTCTTT.